This record covers a single T cell receptor beta chain. The data originate from a study of monozygotic twins with inflammatory bowel disease. Following a re-call of the 5' RACE reads, TCRdb has one entry per CDR3 protein and lacks DNA. The listing contains 150,000 or so distinct CDR3 sequences. The sequenced material came from blood. The origin of this receptor is a human donor with ulcerative colitis or Crohn's disease, or a healthy co-twin of an affected twin (not recorded which).

The CDR3 region is CASSWPGLAGETQYF. The genes are TRBV5-4 and TRBJ2-5; as DNA is missing, the TRBD2 call by TCRdb cannot be tested. This CDR3 is built from 15 residues. CDR1 is SGHNT, CDR2 YYREEE, per germline (reference sequence).